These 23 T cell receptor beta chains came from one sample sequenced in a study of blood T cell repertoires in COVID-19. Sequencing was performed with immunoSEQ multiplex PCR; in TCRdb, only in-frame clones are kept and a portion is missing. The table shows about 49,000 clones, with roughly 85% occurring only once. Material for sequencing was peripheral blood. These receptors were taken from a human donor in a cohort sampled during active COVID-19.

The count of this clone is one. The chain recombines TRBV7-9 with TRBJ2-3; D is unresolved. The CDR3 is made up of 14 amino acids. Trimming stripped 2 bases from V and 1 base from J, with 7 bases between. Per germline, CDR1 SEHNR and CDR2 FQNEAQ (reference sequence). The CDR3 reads CASSLMGGTDTQYF. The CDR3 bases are TGTGCCAGCAGCTTAATGGGCGGCACAGATACGCAGTATTTT.

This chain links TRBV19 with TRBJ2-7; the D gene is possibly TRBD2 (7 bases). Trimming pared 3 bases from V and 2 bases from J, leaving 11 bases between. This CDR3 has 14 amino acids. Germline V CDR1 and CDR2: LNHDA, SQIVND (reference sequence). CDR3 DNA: TGTGCCAGTAGTATGGGGGGGCAGACCTACGAGCAGTACTTC. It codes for CASSMGGQTYEQYF.

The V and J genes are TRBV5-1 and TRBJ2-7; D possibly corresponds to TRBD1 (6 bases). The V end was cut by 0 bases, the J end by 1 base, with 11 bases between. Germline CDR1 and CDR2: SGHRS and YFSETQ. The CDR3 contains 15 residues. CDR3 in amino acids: CASSLARGHSYEQYF. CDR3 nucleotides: TGCGCCAGCAGCTTGGCCAGGGGACATTCCTACGAGCAGTACTTC.

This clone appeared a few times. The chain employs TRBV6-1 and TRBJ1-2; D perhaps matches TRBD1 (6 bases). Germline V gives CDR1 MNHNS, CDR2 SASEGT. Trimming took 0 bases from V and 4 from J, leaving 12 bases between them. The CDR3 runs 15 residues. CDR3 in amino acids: CASSEAWDTSYGYTF. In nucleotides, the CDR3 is TGTGCCAGCAGTGAAGCCTGGGACACATCCTATGGCTACACCTTC.

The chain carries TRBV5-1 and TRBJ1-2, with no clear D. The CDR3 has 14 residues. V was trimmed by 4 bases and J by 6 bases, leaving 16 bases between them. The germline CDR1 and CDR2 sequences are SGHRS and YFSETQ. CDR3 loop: CASSRRRAEDGYTF. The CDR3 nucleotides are TGCGCCAGCAGCCGGCGGAGGGCCGAGGATGGCTACACCTTC. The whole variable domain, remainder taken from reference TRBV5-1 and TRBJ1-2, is KAGVTQTPRYLIKTRGQQVTLSCSPISGHRSVSWYQQTPGQGLQFLFEYFSETQRNKGNFPGRFSGRQFSNSRSEMNVSTLELGDSALYLCASSRRRAEDGYTFGSGTRLTVV.

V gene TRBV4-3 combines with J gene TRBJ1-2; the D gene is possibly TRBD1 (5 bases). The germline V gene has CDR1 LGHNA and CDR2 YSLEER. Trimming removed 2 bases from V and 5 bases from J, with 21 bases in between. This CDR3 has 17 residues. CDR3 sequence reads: CASSQSAGPIFRYGYTF. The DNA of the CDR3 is TGCGCCAGCAGCCAATCCGCGGGACCAATTTTCCGGTATGGCTACACCTTC.

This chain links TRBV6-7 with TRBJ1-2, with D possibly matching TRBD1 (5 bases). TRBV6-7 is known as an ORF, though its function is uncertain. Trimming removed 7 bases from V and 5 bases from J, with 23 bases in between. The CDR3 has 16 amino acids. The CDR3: CASTDEEGSLSYGYTF. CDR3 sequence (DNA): TGTGCCAGCACCGATGAGGAGGGGAGTTTGTCGTATGGCTACACCTTC.

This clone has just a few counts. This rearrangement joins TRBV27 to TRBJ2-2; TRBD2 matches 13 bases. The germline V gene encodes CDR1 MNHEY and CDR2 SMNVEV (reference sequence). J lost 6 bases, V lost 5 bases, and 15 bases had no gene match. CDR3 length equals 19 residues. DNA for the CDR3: TGTGCCAGCAGTCTTCCGCGACTAGCGGGGGGAGGATGGTCCGGGGAGCTGTTTTTT. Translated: CASSLPRLAGGGWSGELFF.

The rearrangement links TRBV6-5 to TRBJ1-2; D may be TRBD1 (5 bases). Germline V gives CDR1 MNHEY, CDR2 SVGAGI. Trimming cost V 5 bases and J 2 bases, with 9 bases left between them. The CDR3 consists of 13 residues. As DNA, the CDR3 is TGTGCCAGCAGTAGGGCAGGGAACTATGGCTACACCTTC. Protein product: CASSRAGNYGYTF.

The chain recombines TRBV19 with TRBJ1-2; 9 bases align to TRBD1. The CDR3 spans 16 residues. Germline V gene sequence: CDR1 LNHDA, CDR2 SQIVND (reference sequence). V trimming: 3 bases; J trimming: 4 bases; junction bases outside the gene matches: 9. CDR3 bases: TGTGCCAGTAGTATCTTTACCGGGACAGGGTCCTATGGCTACACCTTC. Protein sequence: CASSIFTGTGSYGYTF.

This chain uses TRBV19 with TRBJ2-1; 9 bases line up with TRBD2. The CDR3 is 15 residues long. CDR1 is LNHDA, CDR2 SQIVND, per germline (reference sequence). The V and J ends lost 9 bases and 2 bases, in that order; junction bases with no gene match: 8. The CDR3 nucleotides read TGTGCCAGCCAACCCCAGCGGGGGGCCTACAATGAGCAGTTCTTC. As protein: CASQPQRGAYNEQFF.

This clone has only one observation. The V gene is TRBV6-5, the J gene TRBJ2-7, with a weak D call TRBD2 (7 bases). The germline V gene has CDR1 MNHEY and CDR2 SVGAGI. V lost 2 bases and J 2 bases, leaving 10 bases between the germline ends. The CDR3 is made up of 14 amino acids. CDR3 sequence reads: CASSYGGAAYEQYF. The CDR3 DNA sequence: TGTGCCAGCAGTTACGGGGGGGCCGCCTACGAGCAGTACTTC.

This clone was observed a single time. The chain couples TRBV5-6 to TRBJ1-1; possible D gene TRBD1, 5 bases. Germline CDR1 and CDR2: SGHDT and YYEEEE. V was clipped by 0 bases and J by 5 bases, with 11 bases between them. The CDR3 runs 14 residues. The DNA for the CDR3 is TGTGCCAGCAGCTTGGCGGGGGTGCGGACTGAAGCTTTCTTT. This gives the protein CASSLAGVRTEAFF.

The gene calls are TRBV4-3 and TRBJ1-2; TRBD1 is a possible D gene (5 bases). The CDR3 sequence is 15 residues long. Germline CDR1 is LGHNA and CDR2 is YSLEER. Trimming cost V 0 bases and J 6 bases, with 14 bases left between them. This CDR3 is CASSQDKSRVDGYTF. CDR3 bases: TGCGCCAGCAGCCAAGATAAGTCCAGGGTGGATGGCTACACCTTC.

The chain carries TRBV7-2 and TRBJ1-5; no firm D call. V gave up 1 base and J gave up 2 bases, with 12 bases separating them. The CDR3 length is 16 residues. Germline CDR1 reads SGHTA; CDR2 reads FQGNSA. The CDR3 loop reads CASSLGMRVGNQPQHF. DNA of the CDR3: TGTGCCAGCAGCTTAGGAATGCGGGTAGGCAATCAGCCCCAGCATTTT.

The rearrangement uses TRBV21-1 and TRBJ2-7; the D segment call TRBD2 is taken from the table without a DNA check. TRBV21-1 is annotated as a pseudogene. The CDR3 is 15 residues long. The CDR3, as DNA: TGTGCCAGCAGCAAACCTCCGGGGGGGGACTACGAGCAGTACTTC. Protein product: CASSKPPGGDYEQYF.

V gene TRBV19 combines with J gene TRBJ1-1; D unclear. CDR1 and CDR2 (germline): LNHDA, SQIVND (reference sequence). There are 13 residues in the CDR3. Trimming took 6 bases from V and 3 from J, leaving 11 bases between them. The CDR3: CASSDTLHTEAFF. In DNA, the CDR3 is TGTGCCAGTAGCGACACCCTCCACACTGAAGCTTTCTTT.

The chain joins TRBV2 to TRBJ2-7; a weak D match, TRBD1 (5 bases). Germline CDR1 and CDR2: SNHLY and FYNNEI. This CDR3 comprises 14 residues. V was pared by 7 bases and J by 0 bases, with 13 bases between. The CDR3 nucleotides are TGTGCCAGCATGACCCGGCAGGGCTCCTACGAGCAGTACTTC. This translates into CASMTRQGSYEQYF.

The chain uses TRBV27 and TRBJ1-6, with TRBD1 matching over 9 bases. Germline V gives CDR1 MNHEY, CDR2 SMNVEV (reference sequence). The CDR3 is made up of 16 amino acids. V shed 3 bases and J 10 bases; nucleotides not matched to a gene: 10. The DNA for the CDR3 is TGTGCCAGCAGTTTCTTAATAACAGGGGGCACATCACCCCTCCACTTT. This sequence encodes CASSFLITGGTSPLHF.

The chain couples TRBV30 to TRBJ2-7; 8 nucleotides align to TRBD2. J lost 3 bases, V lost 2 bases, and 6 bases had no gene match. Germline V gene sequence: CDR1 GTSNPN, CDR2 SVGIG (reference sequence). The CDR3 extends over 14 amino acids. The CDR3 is CAWSIRGGSYEQYF. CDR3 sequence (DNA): TGTGCCTGGAGTATCCGGGGGGGAAGCTACGAGCAGTACTTC.

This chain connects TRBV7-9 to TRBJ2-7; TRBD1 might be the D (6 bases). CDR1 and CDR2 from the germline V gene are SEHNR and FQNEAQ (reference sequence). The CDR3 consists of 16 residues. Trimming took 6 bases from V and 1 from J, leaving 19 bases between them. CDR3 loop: CASSISTGRESYEQYF. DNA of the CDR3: TGTGCCAGCAGTATTAGCACAGGGCGAGAATCCTACGAGCAGTACTTC.

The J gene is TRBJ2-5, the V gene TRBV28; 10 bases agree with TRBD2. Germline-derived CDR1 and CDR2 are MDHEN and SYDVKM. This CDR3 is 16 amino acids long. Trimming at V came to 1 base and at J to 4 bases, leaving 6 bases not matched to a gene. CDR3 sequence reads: CASSLSASGGSETQYF. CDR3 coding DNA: TGTGCCAGCAGTTTATCTGCTAGCGGGGGCTCAGAGACCCAGTACTTC. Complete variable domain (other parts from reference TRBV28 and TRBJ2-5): DVKVTQSSRYLVKRTGEKVFLECVQDMDHENMFWYRQDPGLGLRLIYFSYDVKMKEKGDIPEGYSVSREKKERFSLILESASTNQTSMYLCASSLSASGGSETQYFGPGTRLLVL.

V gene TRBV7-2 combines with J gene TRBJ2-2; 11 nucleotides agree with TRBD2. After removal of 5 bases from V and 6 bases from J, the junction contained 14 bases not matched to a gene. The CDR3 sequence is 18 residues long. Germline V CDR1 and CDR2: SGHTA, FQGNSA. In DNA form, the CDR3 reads TGTGCCAGCAGCCCCTTTCCGGGTAGCGGGGGGGCCCCCGGGGAGCTGTTTTTT. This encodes CASSPFPGSGGAPGELFF.